This T cell receptor (beta chain) was identified during a study of shared clonotypes between healthy human individuals. Whole-study context: Samples came from two female and a few male donors aged 18 to 49.

Trimming removed 5 bases from V and 5 bases from J, with 16 bases in between. Germline CDR1 SGHAT, CDR2 FQNNGV. The CDR3 length is 14 residues. Data came from immunoSEQ multiplex PCR; TCRdb stores just in-frame clones and leaves some out. The sample consists of a few million clones, almost 96% of them appearing once. The receptor was isolated from a man between 18 and 35 years old in good health. The sequenced sample was naive CD4+ T cells sorted from blood. Stated subset: CD45RA+ positively selected. The chain carries TRBV11-2 and TRBJ2-7, with D perhaps matching TRBD1 or TRBD2 (5 bases each). The CDR3 protein is CASSPEGRNDEQYF. CDR3 nucleotides: TGTGCCAGCAGCCCCGAGGGGCGAAACGACGAGCAGTACTTC.